One sample yielded the 15 T cell receptor beta chains listed below, sequenced in a study of blood T cell repertoires in COVID-19. This table comes from immunoSEQ multiplex PCR, and its TCRdb copy is limited to in-frame clones, with some not included. The data hold about 100,000 clones, with just over 90% observed a single time. Sequenced: peripheral blood. These TCRs come from a middle-aged man with active COVID-19.

V gene TRBV5-4 combines with J gene TRBJ1-5, with a weak D call TRBD1 (6 bases). Trimming took off 4 bases at V and 6 bases at J, with 11 bases between the two ends. Germline CDR1 and CDR2: SGHNT and YYREEE (reference sequence). The CDR3 has 13 amino acids. The CDR3 DNA reads as TGTGCCAGCAGCCAACAGGGTGGTCAGCCCCAGCATTTT. It encodes CASSQQGGQPQHF. Supplemented by reference TRBV5-4 and TRBJ1-5, the full variable domain reads ETGVTQSPTHLIKTRGQQVTLRCSSQSGHNTVSWYQQALGQGPQFIFQYYREEENGRGNFPPRFSGLQFPNYSSELNVNALELDDSALYLCASSQQGGQPQHFGDGTRLSIL.

The V call is TRBV5-4, the J call TRBJ2-5; TRBD2 aligns across 7 bases. The junction had 8 bases not matched to a gene; V was cut back by 4 bases and J by 2 bases. The CDR3 spans 15 residues. Per germline, CDR1 SGHNT and CDR2 YYREEE (reference sequence). For the CDR3, the DNA is TGTGCCAGCAGCCCCGGGGGGACTGTTCAAGAGACCCAGTACTTC. Translating it yields CASSPGGTVQETQYF.

The V gene is TRBV3-1 (or the pseudogene TRBV3-2), the J gene TRBJ1-6; D ambiguous. The germline CDR1 and CDR2 sequences are LGHDT and YNNKEL (reference sequence). With 4 bases removed from V and 7 bases from J, the gap between germline ends came to 11 bases. CDR3 length equals 14 residues. As DNA, the CDR3 is TGTGCCAGCAGCCGCGGGCATAAAAATTCACCCCTCCACTTT. Translated, it gives CASSRGHKNSPLHF.

The chain couples TRBV10-3 to TRBJ2-5; 9 bases map to TRBD2. This CDR3 comprises 14 residues. V lost 6 bases, J lost 5 bases, and 7 bases stayed unmatched. Germline CDR1 reads ENHRY; CDR2 reads SYGVKD. The DNA for the CDR3 is TGTGCCATCAGCGCGGGAGGGGTTTGGGAGACCCAGTACTTC. This translates into CAISAGGVWETQYF.

This clone has more than one count but fewer than ten. The chain recombines TRBV12-5 with TRBJ2-7, with TRBD2 matching 10 bases. V was clipped by 3 bases and J by 5 bases; unmatched bases: 10. Germline-derived CDR1 and CDR2 are LGHNT and FRNRAP. The CDR3 is made up of 16 amino acids. The CDR3 loop is CASGFKSGRAENEQYV. The CDR3 DNA follows: TGTGCTAGTGGTTTCAAGAGCGGGAGGGCCGAAAACGAGCAGTACGTC.

The chain employs TRBV19 and TRBJ2-1; the D gene is possibly TRBD1 (6 bases). Looked up from germline, CDR1 is LNHDA and CDR2 is SQIVND (reference sequence). Trimming pared 6 bases from V and 8 bases from J, leaving 17 bases between. This CDR3 is 14 amino acids long. The CDR3 DNA reads as TGTGCCAGTAGGACAGGCGGAAGGCGGCATGAGCAGTTCTTC. Protein product: CASRTGGRRHEQFF. Filled out from reference TRBV19 and TRBJ2-1, the complete variable domain reads DGGITQSPKYLFRKEGQNVTLSCEQNLNHDAMYWYRQDPGQGLRLIYYSQIVNDFQKGDIAEGYSVSREKKESFPLTVTSAQKNPTAFYLCASRTGGRRHEQFFGPGTRLTVL.

The chain carries TRBV12-3 or TRBV12-4 and TRBJ1-1; D is unresolved. The germline V and J ends were trimmed by 3 bases and 1 base, with 6 bases remaining between them. CDR3 length equals 13 residues. This CDR3 is CASSFPGNTEAFF. The CDR3 DNA is TGTGCCAGCAGTTTTCCGGGGAACACTGAAGCTTTCTTT.

This clone appeared a single time. CDR3 sequence: CASSSRPPGQGPTNYGYTF. CDR3 nucleotides: TGTGCCAGCAGCTCTAGACCCCCGGGACAGGGGCCCACTAACTATGGCTACACCTTC. The genes are TRBV7-9 and TRBJ1-2; TRBD1 matches at 10 bases. After removal of 4 bases from V and 0 bases from J, the junction contained 14 bases not matched to a gene. CDR1 and CDR2 (germline): SEHNR, FQNEAQ (reference sequence). The CDR3 is 19 amino acids.

The table lists this clone with a count of one. This rearrangement joins TRBV3-1 (or the pseudogene TRBV3-2) to TRBJ2-7; TRBD2 matches 12 bases. The CDR3 spans 16 residues. Germline loops: CDR1 LGHDT, CDR2 YNNKEL (reference sequence). Trimming took 4 bases from V and 6 from J; bases not matched to a gene: 10. For the CDR3, the DNA is TGTGCCAGCAGCCTCGGGGCTAGCGGGGGGGCCCTCGAGCAGTACTTC. Translated: CASSLGASGGALEQYF.

The chain combines TRBV5-1 with TRBJ2-7; tentatively, D is TRBD1 (6 bases). Germline-derived CDR1 and CDR2 are SGHRS and YFSETQ. The CDR3 loop spans 14 amino acids. The V gene lost 0 bases and the J gene lost 2 bases, with 9 bases spanning the gap. In DNA form, the CDR3 reads TGCGCCAGCAGCTTGGGACAGGCCCCCTACGAGCAGTACTTC. Translation: CASSLGQAPYEQYF. The full variable domain, with the rest looked up from reference TRBV5-1 and TRBJ2-7, is KAGVTQTPRYLIKTRGQQVTLSCSPISGHRSVSWYQQTPGQGLQFLFEYFSETQRNKGNFPGRFSGRQFSNSRSEMNVSTLELGDSALYLCASSLGQAPYEQYFGPGTRLTVT.

The chain uses TRBV6-1 and TRBJ2-3, with 7 bases identical to TRBD1. The junction had 9 bases not matched to a gene; V was cut back by 4 bases and J by 2 bases. The CDR3 is made up of 16 amino acids. Germline CDR1 is MNHNS and CDR2 is SASEGT. The CDR3 DNA reads TGTGCCAGCAGTGCTATCAGGGGGTGGAACACAGATACGCAGTATTTT. It codes for CASSAIRGWNTDTQYF.

The V gene is TRBV6-5, the J gene TRBJ1-3, with D tentatively TRBD1 (6 bases). This CDR3 spans 15 amino acids. CDR1 is MNHEY, CDR2 SVGAGI, per germline. V lost 5 bases and J lost 4, with 15 bases in between. CDR3 DNA: TGTGCCAGCAGTACCTCAGGGGAGAGGGGAAACACCATATATTTT. Protein sequence: CASSTSGERGNTIYF.

The chain employs TRBV5-4 and TRBJ2-1; 14 bases align to TRBD2. J lost 7 bases, V lost 0 bases, and 9 bases had no gene match. CDR3 length equals 18 residues. Germline CDR1 SGHNT, CDR2 YYREEE (reference sequence). For the CDR3, the DNA is TGTGCCAGCAGCTTGGGGCGCCCGGGACTAGCGGGAGCGAATGAGCAGTTCTTC. As protein: CASSLGRPGLAGANEQFF.

This chain connects TRBV11-3 to TRBJ2-3, with TRBD2 matching 11 bases. Germline trimming cut 0 bases from V and 4 bases from J; bases unmatched to any gene: 6. The CDR3 consists of 17 residues. Germline V lookup: CDR1 SGHNT, CDR2 YENEEA. The CDR3 coding sequence is TGTGCCAGCAGCTTAGAGTCGCTAGCGGGAGGTTCAGATACGCAGTATTTT. Translation gives CASSLESLAGGSDTQYF.

The rearrangement links TRBV7-8 to TRBJ1-5; 9 nucleotides agree with TRBD1. V was pared by 2 bases and J by 5 bases, with 4 bases of the junction left unmatched. This CDR3 region has 15 residues. Germline CDR1 reads SGHVS; CDR2 reads FQNEAQ. The CDR3 region has the DNA TGTGCCAGCAGCTTAAGCCGGACAGGGGATCAGCCCCAGCATTTT. Translated, it gives CASSLSRTGDQPQHF.